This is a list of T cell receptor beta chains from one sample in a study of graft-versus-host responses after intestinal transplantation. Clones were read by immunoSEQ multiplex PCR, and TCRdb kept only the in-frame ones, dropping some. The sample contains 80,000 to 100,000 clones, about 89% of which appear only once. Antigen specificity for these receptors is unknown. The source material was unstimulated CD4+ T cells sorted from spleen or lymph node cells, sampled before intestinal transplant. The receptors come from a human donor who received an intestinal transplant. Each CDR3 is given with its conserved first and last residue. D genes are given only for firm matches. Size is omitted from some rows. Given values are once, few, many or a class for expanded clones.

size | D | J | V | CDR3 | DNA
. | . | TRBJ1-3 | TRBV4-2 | CASSQDARPWSGNTIYF | TGTGCCAGCAGCCAAGATGCGAGGCCATGGTCTGGAAACACCATATATTTT
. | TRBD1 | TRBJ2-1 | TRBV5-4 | CASSVAVPGQGYNEQFF | TGTGCCAGCAGCGTAGCTGTACCGGGACAGGGATACAATGAGCAGTTCTTC
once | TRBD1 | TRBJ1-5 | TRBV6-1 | CASSENKGAGQPQHF | TGTGCCAGCAGTGAAAATAAGGGGGCCGGGCAGCCCCAGCATTTT
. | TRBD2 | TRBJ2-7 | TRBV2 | CASSRTSGINSYEQYF | TGTGCCAGCAGTCGGACTAGCGGGATCAACTCCTACGAGCAGTACTTC
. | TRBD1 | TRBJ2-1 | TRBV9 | CASSGGRQGMPYNEQFF | TGTGCCAGCAGCGGGGGTCGACAGGGGATGCCCTACAATGAGCAGTTCTTC
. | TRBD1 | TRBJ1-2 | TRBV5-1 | CASSLDRVGYTF | TGCGCCAGCAGCCTCGACAGGGTTGGCTACACCTTC
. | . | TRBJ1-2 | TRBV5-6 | CASSKGFGGDYGYTF | TGTGCCAGCAGCAAGGGGTTCGGGGGGGACTATGGCTACACCTTC
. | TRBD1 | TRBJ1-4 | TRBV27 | CASSWTGGWTNEKLFF | TGTGCCAGCAGTTGGACAGGGGGTTGGACTAATGAAAAACTGTTTTTT
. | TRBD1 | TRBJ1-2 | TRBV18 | CASSPMTGADPNYGYTF | TGTGCCAGCTCACCGATGACAGGGGCCGATCCTAACTATGGCTACACCTTC
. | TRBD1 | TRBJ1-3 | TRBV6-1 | CASKGTGSLNTIYF | TGTGCCAGCAAAGGGACAGGTTCACTAAACACCATATATTTT
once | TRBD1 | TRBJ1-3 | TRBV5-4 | CASSAGQAGNTIYF | TGTGCCAGCAGCGCTGGACAGGCGGGAAACACCATATATTTT
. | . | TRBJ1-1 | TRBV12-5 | CASGLSPKSRVDLNTEAFF | TGTGCTAGTGGTTTGTCCCCAAAATCCCGGGTGGATCTGAACACTGAAGCTTTCTTT
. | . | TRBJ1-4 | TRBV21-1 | CASSPRGRRGEKLFF | TGTGCCAGCAGCCCGAGGGGGCGCAGGGGTGAAAAACTGTTTTTT
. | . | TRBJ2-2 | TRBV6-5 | CASRPGAGNTGELFF | TGTGCCAGCAGGCCGGGAGCAGGGAACACCGGGGAGCTGTTTTTT
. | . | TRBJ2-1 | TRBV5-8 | CASSPGHGYNEQFF | TGTGCCAGCAGCCCCGGACACGGCTACAATGAGCAGTTCTTC
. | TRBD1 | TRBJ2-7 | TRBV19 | CASSIGGTGTYEQYF | TGTGCCAGTAGTATAGGGGGGACAGGAACCTACGAGCAGTACTTC
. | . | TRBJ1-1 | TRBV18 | CASSPFPGNTEAFF | TGTGCCAGCTCACCTTTTCCAGGGAACACTGAAGCTTTCTTT
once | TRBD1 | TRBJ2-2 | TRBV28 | CAIAPGGVKTGELFF | TGTGCCATCGCTCCAGGGGGAGTGAAGACCGGGGAGCTGTTTTTT
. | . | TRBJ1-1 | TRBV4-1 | CASSQATRGTEAFF | TGCGCCAGCAGCCAGGCGACACGGGGGACTGAAGCTTTCTTT
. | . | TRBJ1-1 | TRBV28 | CASSPGQPSEAFF | TGTGCCAGCAGTCCTGGACAGCCTTCTGAAGCTTTCTTT
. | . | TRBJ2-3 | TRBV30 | CAWSPGSDTQYF | TGTGCCTGGAGTCCGGGTTCTGATACGCAGTATTTT
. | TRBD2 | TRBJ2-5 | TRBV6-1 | CASSEAHRREQYF | TGTGCCAGCAGTGAAGCGCACAGGCGGGAGCAGTACTTC
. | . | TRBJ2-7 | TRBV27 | CASSLTRAYEQYF | TGTGCCAGCAGTTTAACTAGAGCCTACGAGCAGTACTTC
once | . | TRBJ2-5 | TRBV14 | CASSHPPPAAQYF | TGTGCCAGCAGCCATCCCCCTCCGGCGGCCCAGTACTTC
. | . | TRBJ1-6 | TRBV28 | CASRAQGNSPLHF | TGTGCCAGCCGGGCACAGGGTAATTCACCCCTCCACTTT
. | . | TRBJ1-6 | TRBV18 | CASSPLAATYNSPLHF | TGTGCCAGCTCACCACTGGCGGCTACTTATAATTCACCCCTCCACTTT
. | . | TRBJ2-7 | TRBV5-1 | CASSLDPGNYEQYF | TGCGCCAGCAGCTTGGATCCGGGTAACTACGAGCAGTACTTC
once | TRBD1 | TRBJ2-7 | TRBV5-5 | CASSLRWGQANHYEQYF | TGTGCCAGCAGCTTGAGGTGGGGACAGGCCAACCACTACGAGCAGTACTTC
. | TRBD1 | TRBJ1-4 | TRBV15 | CATSRGWDSNEKLFF | TGTGCCACCAGCAGAGGGTGGGACAGTAATGAAAAACTGTTTTTT
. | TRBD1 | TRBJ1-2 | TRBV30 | CAWSETGPLYGYTF | TGTGCCTGGAGTGAGACAGGGCCCCTCTATGGCTACACCTTC
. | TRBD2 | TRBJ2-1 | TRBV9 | CASSQIAGFGNEQFF | TGTGCCAGCAGCCAAATAGCGGGGTTTGGAAATGAGCAGTTCTTC
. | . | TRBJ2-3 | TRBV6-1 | CASSETGLRLVDTQYF | TGTGCCAGCAGTGAAACAGGATTGAGGCTGGTAGATACGCAGTATTTT